One and the same sample provided the 18 T cell receptor beta chains below, sequenced in a study of breast tumors, draining lymph nodes, adjacent tissues. Each CDR3 protein gets one entry after TCRdb re-called the multiplex PCR reads with MiXCR. The table records 55,000 to 75,000 distinct CDR3 sequences, around two fifths of them present only once. Sequenced material: breast tumor tissue. Receptor source: a female donor with breast cancer. Some clones in this sample may be carry-over from other donors' samples.

This clonotype was recorded many times. This sequence joins TRBV7-4 and TRBJ1-2; TRBD1 agrees at 10 bases. This CDR3 has 12 residues. The germline V gene has CDR1 SGHVT and CDR2 SQSDAQ. J lost 6 bases, V lost 6 bases, and 1 base had no gene match. The CDR3 sequence: CASRGTGDGYTF. The DNA for the CDR3 is TGTGCCAGCAGGGGGACAGGGGATGGCTACACCTTC.

By proportion, this clonotype is medium-sized. The genes are TRBV11-1 and TRBJ2-5; 9 nucleotides align to TRBD2. This CDR3 has 13 residues. CDR1 is SGHAT, CDR2 FQDESV, per germline (reference sequence). The junction had 3 bases not matched to a gene; V was cut back by 7 bases and J by 3 bases. The CDR3 region is CASTAGGEETQYF. The CDR3 DNA is TGTGCCAGCACCGCGGGGGGGGAAGAGACCCAGTACTTC. Complete variable domain (other parts from reference TRBV11-1 and TRBJ2-5): EAEVAQSPRYKITEKSQAVAFWCDPISGHATLYWYRQILGQGPELLVQFQDESVVDDSQLPKDRFSAERLKGVDSTLKIQPAELGDSAMYLCASTAGGEETQYFGPGTRLLVL.

The rearrangement joins TRBV7-8 to TRBJ2-7, with a weak D call TRBD1 (5 bases). Trimming removed 5 bases at V and 6 bases at J, with 20 bases between. This CDR3 spans 15 amino acids. Looked up from germline, CDR1 is SGHVS and CDR2 is FQNEAQ. The CDR3 protein is CASSPAGAGNLEQYF. The CDR3 DNA reads TGTGCCAGCAGCCCGGCTGGGGCAGGGAATCTCGAGCAGTACTTC.

A note on this clonotype: The DNA is omitted, as the CDR3 cannot be located on it reliably, and the CDR3 follows TCRdb's listing. V and J are TRBV7-8 and TRBJ2-5; TRBD2 reflects the table's D call only, with no check against the DNA. The CDR3 spans 22 residues, counting both ends. Germline loops: CDR1 SGHVS, CDR2 FQNEAQ. CDR3 in amino acids: CASSFYICSAMGIAGVRETQYF.

This clonotype was seen a few times. A single base separates this from a much larger clone, so it may be a read error. This chain connects TRBV7-9 to TRBJ2-1; 9 positions match TRBD2. Germline lookup yields CDR1 SEHNR and CDR2 FQNEAQ (reference sequence). The CDR3 is 19 residues long. V shed 4 bases and J 5 bases; nucleotides not matched to a gene: 18. The CDR3 is CASSWTQGGGGGAHNEQFF. The CDR3 DNA is TGTGCCAGCAGCTGGACCCAAGGGGGTGGCGGGGGGGCCCACAATGAGCAGTTCTTC. Full variable domain (outside the CDR3, taken from reference TRBV7-9 and TRBJ2-1): DTGVSQNPRHKITKRGQNVTFRCDPISEHNRLYWYRQTLGQGPEFLTYFQNEAQLEKSRLLSDRFSAERPKGSFSTLEIQRTEQGDSAMYLCASSWTQGGGGGAHNEQFFGPGTRLTVL.

This clonotype has ten or more counts. The rearrangement uses TRBV20-1 and TRBJ2-1; 10 bases map to TRBD2. Germline V gene data show CDR1 as DFQATT and CDR2 as SNEGSKA (reference sequence). CDR3 length: 16 amino acids. V dropped 0 bases and J dropped 3; count of bases not matched to a gene: 5. This chain's CDR3 is CSARDPVAGGYNEQFF. Written as DNA, the CDR3 is TGCAGTGCTAGAGATCCGGTAGCGGGAGGCTACAATGAGCAGTTCTTC.

This clonotype was observed many times. The J gene is TRBJ2-6, the V gene TRBV12-3 or TRBV12-4; tentative D call: TRBD1 (5 bases). The V end was cut by 3 bases, the J end by 7 bases, with 16 bases between. This CDR3 spans 16 amino acids. As DNA, the CDR3 is TGTGCCAGCAGTTTTACAGGCCCAATTCGAGCCAACGTCCTGACTTTC. As protein: CASSFTGPIRANVLTF.

In this sample, this clonotype turned up many times. The chain links TRBV3-1 to TRBJ1-4, with TRBD1 matching over 7 bases. Germline CDR1 is LGHDT and CDR2 is YNNKEL (reference sequence). Germline trimming cut 6 bases from V and 5 bases from J; bases unmatched to any gene: 3. This CDR3 has 13 amino acids. CDR3 residues: CASRVQGNEKLFF. The CDR3 bases are TGTGCCAGCAGAGTACAGGGGAATGAAAAACTGTTTTTT.

This clonotype occurred many times. The chain combines TRBV19 with TRBJ1-5; the D is unclear. This CDR3 has 14 residues. Germline lookup yields CDR1 LNHDA and CDR2 SQIVND (reference sequence). V lost 3 bases to trimming and J lost 2 bases, with 8 bases between them. The CDR3 loop is CASSIGVGNQPQHF. The DNA for the CDR3 is TGTGCCAGTAGTATCGGGGTGGGCAATCAGCCCCAGCATTTT.

The CDR3 reads CASSRVGGGTSDTQYF. Written as DNA, the CDR3 is TGTGCCAGTAGTAGGGTGGGGGGCGGAACCTCAGATACGCAGTATTTT. The chain uses TRBV19 and TRBJ2-3; D might be TRBD1 or TRBD2, each matching 6 bases. V dropped 4 bases and J dropped 4 bases, with 18 bases sitting between them. Germline V gene lookup returns CDR1 LNHDA and CDR2 SQIVND (reference sequence). The CDR3 is made up of 16 amino acids.

The V and J genes are TRBV7-6 and TRBJ2-5; D tentatively fits TRBD1 or TRBD2 (6 bases each). This CDR3 region has 15 residues. V lost 6 bases and J lost 6, with 20 bases in between. Per germline, CDR1 SGHVS and CDR2 FNYEAQ. The chain's CDR3 is CASSSYTGGGKTQYF. The CDR3 nucleotides are TGTGCCAGCAGTTCCTACACCGGGGGCGGAAAGACCCAGTACTTC.

Ten or more counts support this clonotype. This chain links TRBV11-2 with TRBJ2-7; maybe TRBD1 (5 bases). The CDR3 totals 14 residues. From germline, CDR1 is SGHAT and CDR2 FQNNGV. Trimming took off 1 base at V and 3 bases at J, with 10 bases between the two ends. CDR3 amino acids: CASSLGRTHYEQYF. CDR3 nucleotide sequence: TGTGCCAGCAGCTTAGGCCGGACACACTACGAGCAGTACTTC.

Remarks on this clonotype: The conserved closing phenylalanine or tryptophan is absent in this CDR3, likely reflecting a read error. The V gene is TRBV9, the J gene TRBJ2-5; TRBD1 or TRBD2 may be the D gene (6 bases each). Trimming shortened V by 0 bases and J by 4 bases, and 7 bases separated the two germline ends. CDR3 length: 13 amino acids. The germline CDR1 and CDR2 sequences are SGDLS and YYNGEE. CDR3 residues: CASSVAGAETQYS. In nucleotides, the CDR3 is TGTGCCAGCAGCGTAGCGGGGGCAGAGACCCAGTACTCC.

At least ten counts were recorded for this clonotype. The chain is built from TRBV19 and TRBJ1-5, with a weak D call TRBD1 (5 bases). This CDR3 contains 13 residues. CDR1 and CDR2 (germline): LNHDA, SQIVND (reference sequence). The V end was cut by 6 bases, the J end by 7 bases, with 13 bases between. The CDR3 sequence: CASSQGVRQPQHF. CDR3 DNA sequence: TGTGCCAGTAGCCAGGGTGTAAGACAGCCCCAGCATTTT. Drawing the rest from reference TRBV19 and TRBJ1-5, the complete variable domain is DGGITQSPKYLFRKEGQNVTLSCEQNLNHDAMYWYRQDPGQGLRLIYYSQIVNDFQKGDIAEGYSVSREKKESFPLTVTSAQKNPTAFYLCASSQGVRQPQHFGDGTRLSIL.

The sample holds many counts of this clonotype. This rearrangement joins TRBV5-1 to TRBJ1-2; D is unclear. The germline V gene has CDR1 SGHRS and CDR2 YFSETQ. There are 12 residues in the CDR3. Trimming took 0 bases from V and 3 from J, leaving 3 bases between them. CDR3 region: CASSLDDYGYTF. CDR3 DNA sequence: TGCGCCAGCAGCTTGGACGACTATGGCTACACCTTC.

V gene TRBV20-1 combines with J gene TRBJ2-7; 7 nucleotides match TRBD2. In germline, CDR1 is DFQATT, CDR2 SNEGSKA (reference sequence). The CDR3 is 14 residues long. V shed 2 bases, J shed 4 bases, and the junction held 8 bases outside the gene matches. The CDR3 DNA is TGCAGTGCTAGAATAAGCGGGAACCAGTACGAGCAGTACTTC. Amino acids: CSARISGNQYEQYF.

This clonotype was detected ten times or more. CDR3 region: CASSVPRANTGELFF. The DNA of the CDR3 is TGTGCCAGCAGTGTTCCCCGGGCGAACACCGGGGAGCTGTTTTTT. V and J are TRBV6-1 and TRBJ2-2; D gene ambiguous. Per germline, CDR1 MNHNS and CDR2 SASEGT. The CDR3 loop spans 15 amino acids. V lost 4 bases and J lost 0, with 9 bases in between.

This clonotype was recorded at least ten times. The rearrangement uses TRBV7-3 and TRBJ1-2; D perhaps matches TRBD1 (5 bases). The germline gives CDR1 SGHTA, CDR2 FQGTGA. Trimming cost V 5 bases and J 7 bases, with 17 bases left between them. The CDR3 is made up of 14 amino acids. The CDR3 spells CASSAQGGTSGYTF. The CDR3, as DNA: TGTGCCAGCAGCGCCCAGGGAGGCACGAGTGGCTACACCTTC.